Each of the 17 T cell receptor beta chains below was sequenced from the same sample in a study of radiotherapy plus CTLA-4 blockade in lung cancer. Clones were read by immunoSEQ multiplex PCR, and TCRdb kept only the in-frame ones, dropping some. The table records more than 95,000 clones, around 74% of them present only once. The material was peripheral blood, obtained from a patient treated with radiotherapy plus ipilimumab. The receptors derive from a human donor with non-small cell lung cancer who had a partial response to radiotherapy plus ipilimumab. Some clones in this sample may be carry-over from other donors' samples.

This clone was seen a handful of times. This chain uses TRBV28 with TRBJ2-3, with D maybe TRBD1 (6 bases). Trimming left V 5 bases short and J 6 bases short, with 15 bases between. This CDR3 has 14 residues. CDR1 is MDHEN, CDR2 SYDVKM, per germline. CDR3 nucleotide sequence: TGTGCCAGCAGTCCCCAGGGGAAGCGTGATACGCAGTATTTT. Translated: CASSPQGKRDTQYF.

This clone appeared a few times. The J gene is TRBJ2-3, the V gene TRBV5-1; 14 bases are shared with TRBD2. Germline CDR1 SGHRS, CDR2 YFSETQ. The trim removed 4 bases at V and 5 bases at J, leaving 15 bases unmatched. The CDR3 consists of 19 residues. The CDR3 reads CASSPEPTGLAGGKDTQYF. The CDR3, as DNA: TGCGCCAGCAGCCCGGAGCCGACCGGACTAGCGGGAGGAAAAGATACGCAGTATTTT.

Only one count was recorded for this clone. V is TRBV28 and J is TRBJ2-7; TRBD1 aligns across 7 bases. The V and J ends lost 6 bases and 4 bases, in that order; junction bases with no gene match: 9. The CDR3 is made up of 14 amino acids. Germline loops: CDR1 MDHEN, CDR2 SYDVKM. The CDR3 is CASSRQGEKYEQYF. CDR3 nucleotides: TGTGCCAGCAGCAGACAGGGAGAAAAGTACGAGCAGTACTTC. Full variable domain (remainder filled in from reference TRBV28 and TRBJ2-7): DVKVTQSSRYLVKRTGEKVFLECVQDMDHENMFWYRQDPGLGLRLIYFSYDVKMKEKGDIPEGYSVSREKKERFSLILESASTNQTSMYLCASSRQGEKYEQYFGPGTRLTVT.

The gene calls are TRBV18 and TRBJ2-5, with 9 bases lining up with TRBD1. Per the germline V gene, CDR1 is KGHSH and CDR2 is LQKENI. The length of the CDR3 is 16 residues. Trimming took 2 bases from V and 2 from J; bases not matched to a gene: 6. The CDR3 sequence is CASSPAGTGIQETQYF. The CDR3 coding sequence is TGTGCCAGCTCACCAGCAGGGACAGGGATTCAAGAGACCCAGTACTTC.

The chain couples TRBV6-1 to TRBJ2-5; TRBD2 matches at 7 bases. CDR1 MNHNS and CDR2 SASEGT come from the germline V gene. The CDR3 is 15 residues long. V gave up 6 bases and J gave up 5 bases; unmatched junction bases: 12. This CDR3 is CASRRDYYRGETQYF. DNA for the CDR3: TGTGCCAGCAGAAGGGACTACTACCGGGGGGAGACCCAGTACTTC.

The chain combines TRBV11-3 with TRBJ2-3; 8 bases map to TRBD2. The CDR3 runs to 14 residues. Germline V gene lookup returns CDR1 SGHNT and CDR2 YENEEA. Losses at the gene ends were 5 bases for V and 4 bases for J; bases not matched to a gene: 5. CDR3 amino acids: CASSLTSVSDTQYF. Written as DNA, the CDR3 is TGTGCCAGCAGCCTGACTAGCGTGTCAGATACGCAGTATTTT.

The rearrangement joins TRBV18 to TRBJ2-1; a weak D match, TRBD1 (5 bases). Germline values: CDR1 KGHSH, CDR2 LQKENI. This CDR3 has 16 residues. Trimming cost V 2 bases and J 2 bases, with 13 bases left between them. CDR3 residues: CASSPAGWKPYNEQFF. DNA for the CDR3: TGTGCCAGCTCACCAGCAGGGTGGAAACCCTACAATGAGCAGTTCTTC.

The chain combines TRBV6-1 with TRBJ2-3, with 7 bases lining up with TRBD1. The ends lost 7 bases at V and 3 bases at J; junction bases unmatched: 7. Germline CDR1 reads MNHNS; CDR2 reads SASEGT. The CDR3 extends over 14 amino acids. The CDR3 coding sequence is TGTGCCAGCAAGCTCCTACAGGGGACAGATACGCAGTATTTT. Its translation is CASKLLQGTDTQYF.

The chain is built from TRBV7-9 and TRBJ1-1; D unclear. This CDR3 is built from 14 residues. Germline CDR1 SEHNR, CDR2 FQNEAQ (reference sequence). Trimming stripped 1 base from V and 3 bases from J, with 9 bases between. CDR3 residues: CASSLVRGYTEAFF. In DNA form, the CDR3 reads TGTGCCAGCAGCTTAGTTCGGGGTTACACTGAAGCTTTCTTT.

DNA of the CDR3: TGTGCCAGCAGTCCAGGACTAGCGGGACAAGAGACCCAGTACTTC. Amino acid sequence: CASSPGLAGQETQYF. The J gene is TRBJ2-5, the V gene TRBV5-6; 12 bases are a match to TRBD2. Trimming cost V 5 bases and J 2 bases; bases outside gene matches: 4. Germline loops: CDR1 SGHDT, CDR2 YYEEEE. The CDR3 contains 15 residues. Looking up the rest from reference TRBV5-6 and TRBJ2-5 gives the full variable domain: DAGVTQSPTHLIKTRGQQVTLRCSPKSGHDTVSWYQQALGQGPQFIFQYYEEEERQRGNFPDRFSGHQFPNYSSELNVNALLLGDSALYLCASSPGLAGQETQYFGPGTRLLVL.

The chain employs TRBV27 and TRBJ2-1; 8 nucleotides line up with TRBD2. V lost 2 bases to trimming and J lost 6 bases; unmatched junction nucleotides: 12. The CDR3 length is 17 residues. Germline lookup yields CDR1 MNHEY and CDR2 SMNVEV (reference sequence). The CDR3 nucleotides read TGTGCCAGCAGTTTACTCCAGGCTAGCGGGCTCCTCAATGAGCAGTTCTTC. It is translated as CASSLLQASGLLNEQFF.

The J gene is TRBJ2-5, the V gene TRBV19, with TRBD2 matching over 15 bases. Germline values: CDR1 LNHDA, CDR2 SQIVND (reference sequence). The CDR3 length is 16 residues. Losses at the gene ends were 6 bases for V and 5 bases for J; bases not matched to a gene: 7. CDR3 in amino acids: CASRRTSGRAGETQYF. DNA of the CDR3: TGTGCCAGTAGAAGGACTAGCGGGAGGGCCGGTGAGACCCAGTACTTC.

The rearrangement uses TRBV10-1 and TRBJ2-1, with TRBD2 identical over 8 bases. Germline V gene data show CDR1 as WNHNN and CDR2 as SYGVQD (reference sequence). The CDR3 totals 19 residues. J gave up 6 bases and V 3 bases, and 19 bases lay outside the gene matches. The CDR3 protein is CASSDYYTLGGRSSNEQFF. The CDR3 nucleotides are TGCGCCAGCAGTGATTATTATACGTTGGGCGGGAGGTCGTCCAATGAGCAGTTCTTC.

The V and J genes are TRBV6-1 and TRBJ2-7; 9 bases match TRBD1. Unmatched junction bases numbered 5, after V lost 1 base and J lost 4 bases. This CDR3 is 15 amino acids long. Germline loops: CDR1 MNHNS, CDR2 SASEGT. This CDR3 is CASSEGGTGKYEQYF. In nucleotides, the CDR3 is TGTGCCAGCAGTGAAGGCGGGACAGGGAAATACGAGCAGTACTTC.

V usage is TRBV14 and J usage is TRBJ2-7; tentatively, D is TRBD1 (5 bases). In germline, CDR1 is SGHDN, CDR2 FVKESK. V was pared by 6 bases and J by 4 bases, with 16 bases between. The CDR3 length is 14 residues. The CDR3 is CASSQRVGAYEQYF. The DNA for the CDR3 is TGTGCCAGCAGTCAAAGGGTAGGGGCATACGAGCAGTACTTC.

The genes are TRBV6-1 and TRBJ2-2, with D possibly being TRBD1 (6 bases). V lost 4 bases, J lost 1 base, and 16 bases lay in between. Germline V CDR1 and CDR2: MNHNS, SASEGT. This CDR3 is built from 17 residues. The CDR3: CASSAYSQGLNTGELFF. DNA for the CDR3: TGTGCCAGCAGTGCCTACTCACAGGGTCTGAACACCGGGGAGCTGTTTTTT.

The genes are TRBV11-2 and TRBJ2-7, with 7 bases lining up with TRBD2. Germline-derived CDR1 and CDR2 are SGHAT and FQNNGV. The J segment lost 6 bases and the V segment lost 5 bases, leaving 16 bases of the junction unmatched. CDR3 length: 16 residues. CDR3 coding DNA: TGTGCCAGCAGCCCGTCAGGGAGGGTAGGTTTAGGCGAGCAGTACTTC. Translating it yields CASSPSGRVGLGEQYF.